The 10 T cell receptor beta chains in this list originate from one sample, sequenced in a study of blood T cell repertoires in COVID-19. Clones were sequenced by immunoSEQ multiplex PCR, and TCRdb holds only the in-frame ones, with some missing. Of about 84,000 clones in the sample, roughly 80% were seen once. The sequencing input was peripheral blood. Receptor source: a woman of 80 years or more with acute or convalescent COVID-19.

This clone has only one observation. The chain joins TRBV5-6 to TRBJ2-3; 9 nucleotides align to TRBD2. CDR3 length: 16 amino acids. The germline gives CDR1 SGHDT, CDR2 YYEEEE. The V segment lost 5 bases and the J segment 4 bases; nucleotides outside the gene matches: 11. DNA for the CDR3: TGTGCCAGCAGACGCGGTCTAGCGGGGTGGGCAGATACGCAGTATTTT. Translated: CASRRGLAGWADTQYF.

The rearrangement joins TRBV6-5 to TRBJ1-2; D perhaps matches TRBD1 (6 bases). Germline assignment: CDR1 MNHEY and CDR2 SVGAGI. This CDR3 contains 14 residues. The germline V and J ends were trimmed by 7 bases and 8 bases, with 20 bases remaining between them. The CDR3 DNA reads TGTGCCAGCATAGTTGGACAGAACCTCGGGGGCTACACCTTC. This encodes CASIVGQNLGGYTF.

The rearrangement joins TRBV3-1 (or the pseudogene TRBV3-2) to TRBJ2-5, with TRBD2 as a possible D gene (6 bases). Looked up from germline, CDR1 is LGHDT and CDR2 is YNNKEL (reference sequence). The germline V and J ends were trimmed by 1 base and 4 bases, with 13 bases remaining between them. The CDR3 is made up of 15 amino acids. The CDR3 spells CASSQGGGGRETQYF. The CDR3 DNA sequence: TGTGCCAGCAGCCAAGGCGGTGGGGGGAGAGAGACCCAGTACTTC.

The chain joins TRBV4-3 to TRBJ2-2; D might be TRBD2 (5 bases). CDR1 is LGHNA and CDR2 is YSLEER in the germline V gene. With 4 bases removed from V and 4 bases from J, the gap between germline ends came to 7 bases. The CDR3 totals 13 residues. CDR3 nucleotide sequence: TGCGCCAGCAGCCTACGGGGCACCGGGGAGCTGTTTTTT. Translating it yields CASSLRGTGELFF.

CDR3 amino acids: CASSLRGANQPQHF. The CDR3 DNA reads TGTGCCAGCAGTTTGCGAGGTGCAAATCAGCCCCAGCATTTT. This rearrangement joins TRBV28 to TRBJ1-5; no reliable D call. Germline CDR1 reads MDHEN; CDR2 reads SYDVKM. The CDR3 totals 14 residues. Trimming shortened V by 3 bases and J by 4 bases, and 10 bases separated the two germline ends.

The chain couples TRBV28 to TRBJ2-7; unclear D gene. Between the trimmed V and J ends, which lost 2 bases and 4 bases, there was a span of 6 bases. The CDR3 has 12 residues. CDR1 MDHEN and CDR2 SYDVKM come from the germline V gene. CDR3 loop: CASSLMQYEQYF. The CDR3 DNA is TGTGCCAGCAGTTTAATGCAGTACGAGCAGTACTTC.

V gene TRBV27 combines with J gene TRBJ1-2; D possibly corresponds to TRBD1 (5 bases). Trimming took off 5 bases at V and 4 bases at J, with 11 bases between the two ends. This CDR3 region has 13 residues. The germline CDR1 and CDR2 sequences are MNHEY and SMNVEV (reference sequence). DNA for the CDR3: TGTGCCAGCAGTCTAGACAGACGCTATGGCTACACCTTC. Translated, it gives CASSLDRRYGYTF.

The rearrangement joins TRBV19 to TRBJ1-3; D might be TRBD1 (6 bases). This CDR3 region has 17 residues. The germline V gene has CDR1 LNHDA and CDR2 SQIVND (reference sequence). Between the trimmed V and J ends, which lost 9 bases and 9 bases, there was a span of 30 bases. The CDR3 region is CARGWSPTGWGGATIYF. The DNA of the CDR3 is TGTGCCAGGGGATGGTCCCCTACGGGCTGGGGGGGCGCCACCATATATTTT.

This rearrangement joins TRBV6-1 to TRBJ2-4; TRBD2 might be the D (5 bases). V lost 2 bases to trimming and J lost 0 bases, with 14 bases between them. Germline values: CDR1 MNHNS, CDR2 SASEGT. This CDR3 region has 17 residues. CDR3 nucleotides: TGTGCCAGCAGTGAACGGCCGGGATTTCAAGCCAAAAACATTCAGTACTTC. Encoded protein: CASSERPGFQAKNIQYF.

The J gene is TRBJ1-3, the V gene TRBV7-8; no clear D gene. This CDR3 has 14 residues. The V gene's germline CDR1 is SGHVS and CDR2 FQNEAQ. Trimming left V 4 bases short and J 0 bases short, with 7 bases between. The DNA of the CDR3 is TGTGCCAGCAGCTCCCGGGTCTCTGGAAACACCATATATTTT. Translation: CASSSRVSGNTIYF.